This T cell receptor beta chain was profiled in a study of early T cells in non-severe SARS-CoV-2 infection. As concerns this clonotype: The antigen remains undetermined.

Study-level points and caveats: Sequences matched to VDJdb favored anti-spike CD8 responses, while private and CD4 specificities were missed.

MiXCR, applied by TCRdb to the 5' RACE reads, yields one record per CDR3 protein. The sample shows around 99,000 distinct CDR3 sequences, roughly 10% of them seen only once. This CDR3 region has 10 residues. V lost 5 bases and J lost 2, with 1 base in between. Germline V lookup: CDR1 DFQATT, CDR2 SNEGSKA (reference sequence). The origin of this receptor is an adult who was a healthcare worker with PCR-confirmed SARS-CoV-2 infection or an uninfected control (not recorded which). Sequences were obtained from whole blood. The chain combines TRBV20-1 with TRBJ1-5; D is ambiguous. The CDR3 protein is CSAGNQPQHF. DNA of the CDR3: TGCAGTGCTGGCAATCAGCCCCAGCATTTT.